This T cell receptor beta chain came from a study of blood T cell repertoires in COVID-19. Losses at the gene ends were 2 bases for V and 5 bases for J; bases not matched to a gene: 9. Germline CDR1 and CDR2: SGHRS and YFSETQ. This CDR3 has 15 residues. Some clones are missing from TCRdb's copy, which holds only in-frame ones; the method was immunoSEQ multiplex PCR. The sample lists 210,000 or so clones, 80% occurring once. Input material: peripheral blood. The chain has TRBV5-1 and TRBJ1-1; 7 positions agree with TRBD1. The receptor was derived from a human donor in a cohort sampled during active COVID-19. CDR3 region: CASSFGQAVLTEAFF. The DNA for the CDR3 is TGCGCCAGCAGCTTCGGACAGGCCGTGTTAACTGAAGCTTTCTTT.